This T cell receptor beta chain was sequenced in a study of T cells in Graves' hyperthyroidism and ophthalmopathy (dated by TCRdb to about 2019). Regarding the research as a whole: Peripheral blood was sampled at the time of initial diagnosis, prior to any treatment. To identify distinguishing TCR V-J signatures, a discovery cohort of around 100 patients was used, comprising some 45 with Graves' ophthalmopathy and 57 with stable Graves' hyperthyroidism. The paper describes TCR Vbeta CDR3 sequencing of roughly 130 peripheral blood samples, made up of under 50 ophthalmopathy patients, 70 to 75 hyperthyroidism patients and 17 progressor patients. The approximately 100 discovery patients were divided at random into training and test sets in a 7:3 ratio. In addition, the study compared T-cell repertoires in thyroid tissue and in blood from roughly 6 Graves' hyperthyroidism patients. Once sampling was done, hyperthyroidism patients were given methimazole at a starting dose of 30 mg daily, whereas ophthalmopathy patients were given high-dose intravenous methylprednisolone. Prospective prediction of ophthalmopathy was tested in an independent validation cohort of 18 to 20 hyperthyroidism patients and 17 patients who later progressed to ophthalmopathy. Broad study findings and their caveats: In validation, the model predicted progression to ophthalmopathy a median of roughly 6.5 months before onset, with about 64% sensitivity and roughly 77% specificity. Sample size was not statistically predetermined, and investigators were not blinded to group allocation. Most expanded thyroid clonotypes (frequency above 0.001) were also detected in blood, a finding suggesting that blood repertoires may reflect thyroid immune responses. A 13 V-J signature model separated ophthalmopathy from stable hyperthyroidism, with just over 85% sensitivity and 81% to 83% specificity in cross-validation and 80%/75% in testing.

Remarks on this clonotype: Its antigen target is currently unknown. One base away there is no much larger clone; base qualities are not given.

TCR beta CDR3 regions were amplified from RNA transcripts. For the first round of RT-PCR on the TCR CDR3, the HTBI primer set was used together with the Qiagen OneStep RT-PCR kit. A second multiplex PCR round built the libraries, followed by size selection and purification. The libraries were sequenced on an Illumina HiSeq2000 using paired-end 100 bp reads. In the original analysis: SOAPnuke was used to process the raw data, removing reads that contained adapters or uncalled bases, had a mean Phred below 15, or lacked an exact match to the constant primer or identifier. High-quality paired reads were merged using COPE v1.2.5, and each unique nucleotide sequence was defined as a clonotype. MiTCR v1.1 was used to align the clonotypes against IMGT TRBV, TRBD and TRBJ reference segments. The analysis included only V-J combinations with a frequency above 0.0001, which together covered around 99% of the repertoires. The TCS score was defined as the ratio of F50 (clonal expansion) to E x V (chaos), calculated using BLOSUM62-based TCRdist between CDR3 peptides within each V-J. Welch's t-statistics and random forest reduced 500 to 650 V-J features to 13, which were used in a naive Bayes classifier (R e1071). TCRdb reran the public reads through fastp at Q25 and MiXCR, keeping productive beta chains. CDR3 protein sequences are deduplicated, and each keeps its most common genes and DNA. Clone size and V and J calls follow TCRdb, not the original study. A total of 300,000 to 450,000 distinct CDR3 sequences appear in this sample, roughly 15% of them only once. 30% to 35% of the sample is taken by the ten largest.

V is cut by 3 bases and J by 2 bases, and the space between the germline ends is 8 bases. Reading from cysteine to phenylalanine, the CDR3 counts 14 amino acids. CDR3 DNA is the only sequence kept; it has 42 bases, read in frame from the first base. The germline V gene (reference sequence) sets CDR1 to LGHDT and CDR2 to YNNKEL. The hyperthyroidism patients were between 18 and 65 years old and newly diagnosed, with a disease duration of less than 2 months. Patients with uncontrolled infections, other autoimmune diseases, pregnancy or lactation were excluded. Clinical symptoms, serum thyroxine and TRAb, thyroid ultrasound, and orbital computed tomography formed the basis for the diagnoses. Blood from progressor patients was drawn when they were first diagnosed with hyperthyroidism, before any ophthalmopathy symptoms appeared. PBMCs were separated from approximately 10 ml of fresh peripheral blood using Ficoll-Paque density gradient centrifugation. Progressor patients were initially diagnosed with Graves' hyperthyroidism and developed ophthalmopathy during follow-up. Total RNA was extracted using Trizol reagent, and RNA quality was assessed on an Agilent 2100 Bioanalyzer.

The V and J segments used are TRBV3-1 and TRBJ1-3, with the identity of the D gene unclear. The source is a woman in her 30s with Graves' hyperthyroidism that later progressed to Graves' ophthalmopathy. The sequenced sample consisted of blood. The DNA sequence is TGTGCCAGCAGCCATTTGGGTCCTGGAAACACCATATATTTT. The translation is CASSHLGPGNTIYF.